Included here is one TCR beta chain sequence, with context. The CDR3 is 14 residues long. V was trimmed by 7 bases and J by 2 bases, leaving 15 bases between them. Germline assignment: CDR1 MDHEN and CDR2 SYDVKM. The data were obtained in a study of blood T cell repertoires in COVID-19. In the study overall: PBMCs, B-cell-depleted T cells, or T cells provided the cDNA or gDNA that made up the material.

Authors' data handling: Estimates of nucleated cell counts were drawn from the amplification of reference gene primers. Sequencing used immunoSEQ multiplex PCR; TCRdb keeps in-frame clones, though not all of them. That table supplies the V and J calls and clone size; D and trimming were determined from the DNA. The sample holds 90,000 to 120,000 clones, roughly 71% seen once. The TCR was taken from a man older than 75 with acute or convalescent COVID-19. The specimen sequenced was peripheral blood. The chain links TRBV28 to TRBJ2-7; TRBD2 is a possible D gene (6 bases). CDR3 protein: CASKMGGTPYEQYF. The CDR3 DNA follows: TGTGCCAGCAAAATGGGTGGGACTCCCTACGAGCAGTACTTC.